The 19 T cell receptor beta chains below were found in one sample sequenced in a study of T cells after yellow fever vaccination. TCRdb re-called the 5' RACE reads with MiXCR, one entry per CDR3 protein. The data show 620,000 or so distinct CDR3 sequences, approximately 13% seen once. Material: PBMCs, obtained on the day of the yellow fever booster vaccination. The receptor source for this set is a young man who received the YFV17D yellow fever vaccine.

The CDR3 reads CASSRDRSGSLNEQYF. The CDR3 DNA reads TGTGCCAGCAGCCGTGACAGGTCGGGGAGTCTAAACGAGCAGTACTTC. The genes are TRBV5-6 and TRBJ2-7; D is perhaps TRBD1 (6 bases). The CDR3 runs 16 residues. CDR1 SGHDT and CDR2 YYEEEE come from the germline V gene. Trimming pared 4 bases from V and 5 bases from J, leaving 22 bases between.

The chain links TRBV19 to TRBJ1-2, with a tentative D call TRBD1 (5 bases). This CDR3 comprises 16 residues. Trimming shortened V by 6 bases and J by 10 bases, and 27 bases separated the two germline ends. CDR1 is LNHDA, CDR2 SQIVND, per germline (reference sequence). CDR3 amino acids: CASSWVLRQTASDYTF. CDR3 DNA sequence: TGTGCCAGTAGCTGGGTCTTAAGACAGACCGCATCGGACTACACCTTC.

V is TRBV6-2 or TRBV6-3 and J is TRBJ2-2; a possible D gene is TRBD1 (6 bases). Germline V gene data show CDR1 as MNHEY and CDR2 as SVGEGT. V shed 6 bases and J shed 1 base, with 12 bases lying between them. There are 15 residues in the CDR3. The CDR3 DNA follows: TGTGCCAGCAGCTCATGGGGACAGAACACCGGGGAGCTGTTTTTT. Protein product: CASSSWGQNTGELFF.

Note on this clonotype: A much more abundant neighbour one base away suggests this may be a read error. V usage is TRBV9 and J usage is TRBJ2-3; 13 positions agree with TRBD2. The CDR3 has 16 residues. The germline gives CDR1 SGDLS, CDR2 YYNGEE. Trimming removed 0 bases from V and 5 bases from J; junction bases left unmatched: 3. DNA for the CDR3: TGTGCCAGCAGCGTAGGGACTAGCGGGAGTCAAGATACGCAGTATTTT. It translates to CASSVGTSGSQDTQYF.

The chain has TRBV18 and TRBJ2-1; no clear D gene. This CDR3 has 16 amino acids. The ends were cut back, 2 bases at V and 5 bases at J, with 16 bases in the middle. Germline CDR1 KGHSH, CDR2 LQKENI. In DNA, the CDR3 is TGTGCCAGCTCACCATTCTCGTTCCGTCCCGACAATGAGCAGTTCTTC. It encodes CASSPFSFRPDNEQFF.

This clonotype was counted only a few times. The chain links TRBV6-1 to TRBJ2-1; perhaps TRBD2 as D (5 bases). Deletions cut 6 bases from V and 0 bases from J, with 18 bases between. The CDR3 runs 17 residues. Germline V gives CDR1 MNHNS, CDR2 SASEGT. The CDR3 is CASSPTRAESSYNEQFF. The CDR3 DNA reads TGTGCCAGCAGCCCGACACGAGCGGAGAGCTCCTACAATGAGCAGTTCTTC.

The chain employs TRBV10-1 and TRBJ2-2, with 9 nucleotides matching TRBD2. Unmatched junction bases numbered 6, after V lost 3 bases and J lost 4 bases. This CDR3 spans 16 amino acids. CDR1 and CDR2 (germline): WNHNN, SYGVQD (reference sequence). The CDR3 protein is CASSDGGRAFTGELFF. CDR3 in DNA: TGCGCCAGCAGTGACGGCGGGAGGGCCTTCACCGGGGAGCTGTTTTTT.

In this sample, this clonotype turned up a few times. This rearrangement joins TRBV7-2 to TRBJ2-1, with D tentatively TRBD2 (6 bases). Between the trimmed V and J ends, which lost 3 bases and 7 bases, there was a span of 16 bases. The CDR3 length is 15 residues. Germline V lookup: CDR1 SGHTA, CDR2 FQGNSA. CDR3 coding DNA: TGTGCCAGCAGCTTGGCTCGGGAGTATTTGAATGAGCAGTTCTTC. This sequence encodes CASSLAREYLNEQFF.

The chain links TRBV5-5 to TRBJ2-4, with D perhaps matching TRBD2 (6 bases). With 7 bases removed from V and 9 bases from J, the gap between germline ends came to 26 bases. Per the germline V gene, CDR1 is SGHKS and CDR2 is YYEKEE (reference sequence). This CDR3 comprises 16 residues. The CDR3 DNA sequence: TGTGCCAGCGCAATGACCGCTAGCGCATCAGGAAGCATTCAGTACTTC. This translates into CASAMTASASGSIQYF.

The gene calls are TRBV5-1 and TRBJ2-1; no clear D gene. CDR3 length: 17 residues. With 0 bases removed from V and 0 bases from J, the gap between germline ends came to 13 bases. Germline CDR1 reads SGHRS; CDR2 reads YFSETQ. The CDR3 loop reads CASSLAGSINSYNEQFF. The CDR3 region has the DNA TGCGCCAGCAGCTTGGCCGGATCTATCAACTCCTACAATGAGCAGTTCTTC. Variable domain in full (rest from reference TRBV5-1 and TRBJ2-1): KAGVTQTPRYLIKTRGQQVTLSCSPISGHRSVSWYQQTPGQGLQFLFEYFSETQRNKGNFPGRFSGRQFSNSRSEMNVSTLELGDSALYLCASSLAGSINSYNEQFFGPGTRLTVL.

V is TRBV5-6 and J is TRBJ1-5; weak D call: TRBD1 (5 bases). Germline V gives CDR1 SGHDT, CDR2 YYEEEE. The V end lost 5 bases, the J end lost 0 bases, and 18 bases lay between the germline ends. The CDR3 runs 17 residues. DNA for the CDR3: TGTGCCAGCAGACTGGGGGGTAGTCCGTATAGCAATCAGCCCCAGCATTTT. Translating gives CASRLGGSPYSNQPQHF.

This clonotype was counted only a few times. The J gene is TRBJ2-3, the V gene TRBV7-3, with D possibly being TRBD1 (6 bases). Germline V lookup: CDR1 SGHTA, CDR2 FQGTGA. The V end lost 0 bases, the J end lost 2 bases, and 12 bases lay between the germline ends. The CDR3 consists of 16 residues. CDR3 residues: CASSLTRDTHTDTQYF. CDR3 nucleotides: TGTGCCAGCAGCTTAACCCGGGACACCCACACAGATACGCAGTATTTT. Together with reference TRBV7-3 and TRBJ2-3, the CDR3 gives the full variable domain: GAGVSQTPSNKVTEKGKYVELRCDPISGHTALYWYRQSLGQGPEFLIYFQGTGAADDSGLPNDRFFAVRPEGSVSTLKIQRTERGDSAVYLCASSLTRDTHTDTQYFGPGTRLTVL.

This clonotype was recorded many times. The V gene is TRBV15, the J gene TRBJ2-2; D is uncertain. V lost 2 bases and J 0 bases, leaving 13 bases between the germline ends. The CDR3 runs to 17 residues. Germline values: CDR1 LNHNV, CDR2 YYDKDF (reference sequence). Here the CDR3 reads CATSRNPTDTNTGELFF. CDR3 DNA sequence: TGTGCCACCAGCAGAAACCCAACGGATACGAACACCGGGGAGCTGTTTTTT.

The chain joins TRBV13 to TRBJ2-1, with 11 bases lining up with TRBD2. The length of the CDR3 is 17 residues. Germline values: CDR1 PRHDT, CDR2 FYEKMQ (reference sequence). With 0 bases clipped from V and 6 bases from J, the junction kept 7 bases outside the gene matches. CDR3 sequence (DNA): TGTGCCAGCAGCTTAGGGGCTAGCGGGAGGAGGGCCAATGAGCAGTTCTTC. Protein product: CASSLGASGRRANEQFF.

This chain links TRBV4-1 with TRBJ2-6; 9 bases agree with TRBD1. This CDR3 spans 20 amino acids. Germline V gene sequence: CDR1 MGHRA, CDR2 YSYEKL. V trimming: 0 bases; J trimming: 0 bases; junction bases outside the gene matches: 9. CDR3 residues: CASSQEGSTGGDSGANVLTF. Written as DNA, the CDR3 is TGCGCCAGCAGCCAAGAAGGTTCGACAGGGGGGGACTCTGGGGCCAACGTCCTGACTTTC.

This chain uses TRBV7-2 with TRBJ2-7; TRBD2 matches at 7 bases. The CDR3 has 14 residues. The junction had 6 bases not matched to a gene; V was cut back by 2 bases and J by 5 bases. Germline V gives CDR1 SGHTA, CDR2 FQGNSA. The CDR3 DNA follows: TGTGCCAGCAGCTTAAAGGCGGGAGTTCACGAGCAGTACTTC. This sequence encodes CASSLKAGVHEQYF.

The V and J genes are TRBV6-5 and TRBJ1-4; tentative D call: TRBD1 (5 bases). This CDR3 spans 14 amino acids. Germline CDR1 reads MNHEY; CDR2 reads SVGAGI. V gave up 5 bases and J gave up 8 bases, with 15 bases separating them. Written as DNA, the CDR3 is TGTGCCAGCAGTCACCGGGACCGACAGGAAAAACTGTTTTTT. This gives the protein CASSHRDRQEKLFF.

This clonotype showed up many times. The CDR3, as DNA: TGTGCCAGCCGAACGTGGGTCCAAGAGACCCAGTACTTC. Translated, it gives CASRTWVQETQYF. V gene TRBV6-1 combines with J gene TRBJ2-5; no clear D gene. Trimming left V 8 bases short and J 1 base short, with 11 bases between. The CDR3 loop spans 13 amino acids. Germline-derived CDR1 and CDR2 are MNHNS and SASEGT.

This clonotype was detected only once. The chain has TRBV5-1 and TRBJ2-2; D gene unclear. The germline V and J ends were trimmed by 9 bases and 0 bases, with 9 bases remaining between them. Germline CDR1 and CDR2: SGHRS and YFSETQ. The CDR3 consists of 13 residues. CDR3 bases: TGCGCCACCAGAAGCGCGAACACCGGGGAGCTGTTTTTT. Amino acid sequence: CATRSANTGELFF.